This T cell receptor beta chain appears in the sequencing data of a study of T cells in tuberculosis. Produced via immunoSEQ multiplex PCR; TCRdb's table is partial and in-frame only. The table records about 20,000 clones, roughly nine tenths of them present only once. V was clipped by 3 bases and J by 4 bases; unmatched bases: 6. From germline, CDR1 is SGHAT and CDR2 FQDESV (reference sequence). The CDR3 covers 14 residues. This clonotype was obtained from a donor aged 10 to 29 with latent tuberculosis or without tuberculosis infection. The specimen sequenced was PBMCs. V usage is TRBV11-1 and J usage is TRBJ2-7; 7 bases map to TRBD1. The CDR3: CASSFSRGLYEQYF. In DNA, the CDR3 is TGTGCCAGCAGCTTCTCAAGGGGGCTATACGAGCAGTACTTC.